This T cell receptor beta chain was recovered during a study of blood T cell repertoires in COVID-19. The overall study: From T cells, B-cell-depleted T cells, or PBMCs came the material, which was cDNA or gDNA.

Authors' data handling: From reference gene primer amplification, estimates of nucleated cell counts were derived. Profiling relied on immunoSEQ multiplex PCR, and the TCRdb table lists in-frame clones only, not all of them. V and J calls plus clone size are reproduced from that table; the DNA served to infer D and trimming. The sample has hundreds of thousands of clones; 90% are singletons. A single count supports this clone. The sequenced sample was peripheral blood. The TCR comes from a young woman with acute or convalescent COVID-19.

DNA for the CDR3: TGTGCCAGCAGCCTCGACCTCAGGGGTTTTTCTGAAGCTTTCTTT. Translating gives CASSLDLRGFSEAFF. The rearrangement uses TRBV2 and TRBJ1-1, with D possibly TRBD1 on 6 matching bases. Germline V gene lookup returns CDR1 SNHLY and CDR2 FYNNEI. The CDR3 has 15 residues. V lost 6 bases to trimming and J lost 6 bases, with 20 bases between them.